This T cell receptor beta chain came from a study of cytomegalovirus exposure and HLA in healthy donors. About the study: Roughly 85 million unique TCRs from HLA-typed donors were held in an early release of data. General study findings and limits: Evidence from a later analysis indicated that most CMV-associated TCR beta chains looked HLA-restricted.

PCR used 60 Vbeta primers and 13 Jbeta primers. This table comes from immunoSEQ multiplex PCR, and its TCRdb copy is limited to in-frame clones, with some not included. The table includes around 200,000 clones, approximately 85% detected once. CDR3 length: 15 amino acids. V lost 4 bases to trimming and J lost 9 bases, with 18 bases between them. Notes on this clone: The antigen remains undetermined.

This receptor was identified in a woman aged 50 to 65 in good health and CMV-seronegative. The V and J genes are TRBV23-1 and TRBJ1-4, with a possible D match to TRBD1 (6 bases). TRBV23-1 is assigned to the ORF class and has an uncertain function. Sequencing used PBMCs. In nucleotides, the CDR3 is TGCGCCAGCAGTCTCCCGCAGGGGATCAGAAAAAAACTGTTTTTT. Encoded protein: CASSLPQGIRKKLFF.